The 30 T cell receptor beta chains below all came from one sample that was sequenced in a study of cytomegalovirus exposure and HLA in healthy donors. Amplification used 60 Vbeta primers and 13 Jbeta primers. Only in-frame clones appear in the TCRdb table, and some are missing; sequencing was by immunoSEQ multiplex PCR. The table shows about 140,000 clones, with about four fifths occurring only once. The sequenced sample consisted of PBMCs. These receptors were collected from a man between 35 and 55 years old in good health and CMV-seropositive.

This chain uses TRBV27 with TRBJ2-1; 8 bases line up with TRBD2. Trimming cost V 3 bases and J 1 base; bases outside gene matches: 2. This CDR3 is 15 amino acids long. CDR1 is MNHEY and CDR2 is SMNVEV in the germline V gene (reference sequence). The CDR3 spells CASSFGTRSYNEQFF. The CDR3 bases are TGTGCCAGCAGTTTTGGGACTAGGTCCTACAATGAGCAGTTCTTC.

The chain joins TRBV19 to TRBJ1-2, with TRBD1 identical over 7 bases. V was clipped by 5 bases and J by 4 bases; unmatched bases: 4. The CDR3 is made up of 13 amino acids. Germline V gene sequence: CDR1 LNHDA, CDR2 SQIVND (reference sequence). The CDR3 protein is CASSLSGGYGYTF. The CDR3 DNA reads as TGTGCCAGTAGTCTGTCAGGGGGCTATGGCTACACCTTC. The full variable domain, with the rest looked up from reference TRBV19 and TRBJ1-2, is DGGITQSPKYLFRKEGQNVTLSCEQNLNHDAMYWYRQDPGQGLRLIYYSQIVNDFQKGDIAEGYSVSREKKESFPLTVTSAQKNPTAFYLCASSLSGGYGYTFGSGTRLTVV.

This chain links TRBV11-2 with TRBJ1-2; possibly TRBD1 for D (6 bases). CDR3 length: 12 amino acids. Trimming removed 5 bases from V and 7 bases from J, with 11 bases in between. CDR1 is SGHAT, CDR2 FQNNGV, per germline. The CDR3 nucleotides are TGTGCCAGCAGCAATCGACAGGTTGGCTACACCTTC. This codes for CASSNRQVGYTF.

CDR3 nucleotides: TGTGCCATCAGTGACTCACCTCCAGGGCTAGGTGCCTATGGCTACACCTTC. Translated: CAISDSPPGLGAYGYTF. The chain is built from TRBV10-3 and TRBJ1-2; the D gene is possibly TRBD1 (5 bases). The germline V gene has CDR1 ENHRY and CDR2 SYGVKD. Trimming stripped 3 bases from V and 4 bases from J, with 21 bases between. The length of the CDR3 is 17 residues.

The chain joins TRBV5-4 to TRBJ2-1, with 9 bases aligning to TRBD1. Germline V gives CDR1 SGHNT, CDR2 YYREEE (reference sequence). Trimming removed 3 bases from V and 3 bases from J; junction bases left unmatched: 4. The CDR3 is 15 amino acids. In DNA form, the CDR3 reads TGTGCCAGCAGCTCAAGACAGGGGGACTACAATGAGCAGTTCTTC. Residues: CASSSRQGDYNEQFF.

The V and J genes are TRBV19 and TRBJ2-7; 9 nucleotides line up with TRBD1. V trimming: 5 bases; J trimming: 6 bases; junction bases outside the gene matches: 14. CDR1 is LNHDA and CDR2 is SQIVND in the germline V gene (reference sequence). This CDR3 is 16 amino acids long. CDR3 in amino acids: CASSDAPGTGSSEQYF. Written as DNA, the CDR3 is TGTGCCAGTAGTGATGCACCCGGGACAGGGTCGTCCGAGCAGTACTTC.

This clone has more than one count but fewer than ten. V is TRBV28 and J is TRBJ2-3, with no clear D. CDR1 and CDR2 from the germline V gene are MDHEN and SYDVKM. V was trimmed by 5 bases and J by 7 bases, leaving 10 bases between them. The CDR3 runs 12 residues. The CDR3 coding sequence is TGTGCCAGCAGTACGACACCACATACGCAGTATTTT. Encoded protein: CASSTTPHTQYF.

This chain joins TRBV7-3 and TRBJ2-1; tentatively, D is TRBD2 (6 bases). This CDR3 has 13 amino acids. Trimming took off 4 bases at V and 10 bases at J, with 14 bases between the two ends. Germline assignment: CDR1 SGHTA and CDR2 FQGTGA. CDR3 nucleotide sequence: TGTGCCAGCAGCTGGAGGGTCCGCGGAGAGCAGTTCTTC. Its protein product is CASSWRVRGEQFF.

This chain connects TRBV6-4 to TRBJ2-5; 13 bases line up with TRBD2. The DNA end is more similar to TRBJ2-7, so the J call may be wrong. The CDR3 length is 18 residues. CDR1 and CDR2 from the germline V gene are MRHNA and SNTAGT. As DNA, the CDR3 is TGTGCCAGCAGTGGAAATCTAGGGACTAGCGGGAACTCCTACGAGCAGTACTTC. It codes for CASSGNLGTSGNSYEQYF.

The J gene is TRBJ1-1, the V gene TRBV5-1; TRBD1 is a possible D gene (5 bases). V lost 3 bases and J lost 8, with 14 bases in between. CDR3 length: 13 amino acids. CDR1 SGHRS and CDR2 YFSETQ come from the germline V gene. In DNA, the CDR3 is TGCGCCAGCAGCTCAAAGACAGATTCGGAAGCTTTCTTT. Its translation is CASSSKTDSEAFF.

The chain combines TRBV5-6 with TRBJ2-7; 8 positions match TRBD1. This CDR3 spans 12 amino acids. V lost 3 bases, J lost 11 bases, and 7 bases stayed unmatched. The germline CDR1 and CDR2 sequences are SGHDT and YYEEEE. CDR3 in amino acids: CASSSGTGGEYF. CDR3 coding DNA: TGTGCCAGCAGCTCGGGGACAGGAGGGGAGTACTTC.

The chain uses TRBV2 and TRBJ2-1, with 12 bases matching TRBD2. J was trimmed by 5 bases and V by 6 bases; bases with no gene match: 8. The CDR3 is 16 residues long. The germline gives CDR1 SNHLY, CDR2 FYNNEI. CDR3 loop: CASRQTSGSPNNEQFF. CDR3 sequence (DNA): TGTGCCAGCAGGCAGACTAGCGGGAGTCCCAACAATGAGCAGTTCTTC.

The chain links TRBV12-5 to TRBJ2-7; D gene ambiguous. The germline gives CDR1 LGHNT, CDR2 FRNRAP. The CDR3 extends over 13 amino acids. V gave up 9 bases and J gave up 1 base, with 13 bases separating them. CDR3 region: CASRKTTSYEQYF. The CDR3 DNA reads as TGTGCTAGCCGAAAGACAACTTCCTACGAGCAGTACTTC.

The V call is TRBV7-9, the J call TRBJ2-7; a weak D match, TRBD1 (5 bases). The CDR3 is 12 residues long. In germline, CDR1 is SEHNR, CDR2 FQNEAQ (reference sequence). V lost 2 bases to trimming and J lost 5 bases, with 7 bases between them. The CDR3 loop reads CASSLQGHEQYF. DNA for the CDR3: TGTGCCAGCAGCTTACAGGGTCACGAGCAGTACTTC.

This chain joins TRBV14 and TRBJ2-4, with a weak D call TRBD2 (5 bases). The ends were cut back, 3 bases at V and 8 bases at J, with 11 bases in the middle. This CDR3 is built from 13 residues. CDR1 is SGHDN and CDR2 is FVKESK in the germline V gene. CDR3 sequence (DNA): TGTGCCAGCAGCCATATTCTAGCCGACATTCAGTACTTC. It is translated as CASSHILADIQYF.

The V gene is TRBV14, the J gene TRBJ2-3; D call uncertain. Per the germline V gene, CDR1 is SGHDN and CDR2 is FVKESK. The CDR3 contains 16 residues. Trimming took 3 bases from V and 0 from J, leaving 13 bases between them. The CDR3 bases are TGTGCCAGCAGCCAGTGGCGGATTGCCAGCACAGATACGCAGTATTTT. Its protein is CASSQWRIASTDTQYF.

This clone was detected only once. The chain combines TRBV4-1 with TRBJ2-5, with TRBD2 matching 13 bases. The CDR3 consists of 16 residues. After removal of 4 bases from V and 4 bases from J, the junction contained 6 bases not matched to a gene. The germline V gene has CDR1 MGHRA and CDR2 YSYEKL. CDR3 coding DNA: TGCGCCAGCAGCCCTGGACTAGCGGGAGAAGGAGAGACCCAGTACTTC. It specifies CASSPGLAGEGETQYF.

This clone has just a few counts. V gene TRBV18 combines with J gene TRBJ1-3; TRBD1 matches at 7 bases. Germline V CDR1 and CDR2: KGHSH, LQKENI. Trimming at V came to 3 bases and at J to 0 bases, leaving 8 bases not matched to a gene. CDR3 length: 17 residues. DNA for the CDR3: TGTGCCAGCTCACCCTCAGGACAGGCGTACTCTGGAAACACCATATATTTT. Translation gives CASSPSGQAYSGNTIYF.

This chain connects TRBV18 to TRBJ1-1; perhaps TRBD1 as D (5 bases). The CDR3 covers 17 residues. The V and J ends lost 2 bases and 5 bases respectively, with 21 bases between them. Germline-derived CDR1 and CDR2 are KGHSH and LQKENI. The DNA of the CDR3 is TGTGCCAGCTCACCAAGTGCAGGGTTGGGGAAGGGAACTGAAGCTTTCTTT. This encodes CASSPSAGLGKGTEAFF.

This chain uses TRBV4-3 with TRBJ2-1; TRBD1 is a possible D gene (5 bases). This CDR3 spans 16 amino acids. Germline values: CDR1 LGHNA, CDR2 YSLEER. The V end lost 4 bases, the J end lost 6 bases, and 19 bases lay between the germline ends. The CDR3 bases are TGCGCCAGCAGCCGCCGGGTTTGGACATCCCTCAATGAGCAGTTCTTC. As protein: CASSRRVWTSLNEQFF.

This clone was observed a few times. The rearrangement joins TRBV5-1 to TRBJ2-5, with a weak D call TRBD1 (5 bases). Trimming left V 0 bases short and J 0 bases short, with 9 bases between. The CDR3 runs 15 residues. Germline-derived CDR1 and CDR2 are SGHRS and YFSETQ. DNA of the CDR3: TGCGCCAGCAGCTTGGATGGCAGGGACCAAGAGACCCAGTACTTC. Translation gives CASSLDGRDQETQYF.

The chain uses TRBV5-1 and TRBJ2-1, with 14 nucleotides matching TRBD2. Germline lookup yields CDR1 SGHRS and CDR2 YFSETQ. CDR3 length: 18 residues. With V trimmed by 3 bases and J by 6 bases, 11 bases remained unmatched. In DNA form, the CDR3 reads TGCGCCAGCAGCTCCCCTCCCGGGACTAGCGGGGGTAGCAATGAGCAGTTCTTC. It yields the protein CASSSPPGTSGGSNEQFF.

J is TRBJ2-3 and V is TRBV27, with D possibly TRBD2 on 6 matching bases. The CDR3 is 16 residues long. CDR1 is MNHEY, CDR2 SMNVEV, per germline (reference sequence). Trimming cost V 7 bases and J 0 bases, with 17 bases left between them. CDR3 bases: TGTGCCAGCACCCCGTCAACGGGGGAGAGCACAGATACGCAGTATTTT. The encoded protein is CASTPSTGESTDTQYF.

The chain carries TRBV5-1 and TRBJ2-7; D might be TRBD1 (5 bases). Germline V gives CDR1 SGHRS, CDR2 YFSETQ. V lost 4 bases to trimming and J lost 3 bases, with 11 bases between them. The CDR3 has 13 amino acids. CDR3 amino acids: CASSPGHLYEQYF. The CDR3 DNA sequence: TGCGCCAGCAGCCCAGGACATCTCTACGAGCAGTACTTC.

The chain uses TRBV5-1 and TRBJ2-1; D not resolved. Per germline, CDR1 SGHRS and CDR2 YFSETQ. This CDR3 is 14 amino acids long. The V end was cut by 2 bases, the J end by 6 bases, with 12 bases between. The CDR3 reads CASSFRVAVNEQFF. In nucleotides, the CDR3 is TGCGCCAGCAGCTTCCGGGTTGCGGTCAATGAGCAGTTCTTC.

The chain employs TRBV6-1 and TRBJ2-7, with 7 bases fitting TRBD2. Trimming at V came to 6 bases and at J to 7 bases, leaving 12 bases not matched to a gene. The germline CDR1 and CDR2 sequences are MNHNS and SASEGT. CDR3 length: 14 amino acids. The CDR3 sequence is CASSPRHARGEQYF. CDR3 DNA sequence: TGTGCCAGCAGCCCTAGGCACGCGCGGGGGGAGCAGTACTTC.

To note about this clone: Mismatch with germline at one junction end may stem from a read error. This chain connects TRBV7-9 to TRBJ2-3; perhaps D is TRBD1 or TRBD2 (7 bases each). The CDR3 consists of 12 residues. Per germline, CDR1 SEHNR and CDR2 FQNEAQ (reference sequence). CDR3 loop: CSSGTDTDTQYF. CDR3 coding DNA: TGTTCCAGCGGGACAGACACAGATACGCAGTATTTT.

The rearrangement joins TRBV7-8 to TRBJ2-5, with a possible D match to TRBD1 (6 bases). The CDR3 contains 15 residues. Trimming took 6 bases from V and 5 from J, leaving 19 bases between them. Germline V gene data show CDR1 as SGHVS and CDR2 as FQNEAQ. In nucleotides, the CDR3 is TGTGCCAGCAGGCCGACAGGCCTGACGATGGAGACCCAGTACTTC. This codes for CASRPTGLTMETQYF.

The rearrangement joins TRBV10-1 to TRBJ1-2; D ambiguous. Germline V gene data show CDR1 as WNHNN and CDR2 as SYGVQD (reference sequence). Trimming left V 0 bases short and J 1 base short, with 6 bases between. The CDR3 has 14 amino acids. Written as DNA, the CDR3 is TGCGCCAGCAGTGAGTCTGGAGTTAACTATGGCTACACCTTC. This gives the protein CASSESGVNYGYTF.

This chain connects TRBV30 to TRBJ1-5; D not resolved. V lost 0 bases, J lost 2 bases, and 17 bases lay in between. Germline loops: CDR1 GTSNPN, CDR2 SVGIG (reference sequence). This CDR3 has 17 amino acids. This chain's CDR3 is CAWSVQSSAGGNQPQHF. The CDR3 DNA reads TGTGCCTGGAGTGTACAATCGTCGGCAGGCGGCAATCAGCCCCAGCATTTT. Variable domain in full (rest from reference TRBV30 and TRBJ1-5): SQTIHQWPATLVQPVGSPLSLECTVEGTSNPNLYWYRQAAGRGLQLLFYSVGIGQISSEVPQNLSASRPQDRQFILSSKKLLLSDSGFYLCAWSVQSSAGGNQPQHFGDGTRLSIL.